The 6 T cell receptor beta chains below come from one sample, sequenced in a study of T cell responses to AZD1222 COVID-19 vaccine. Repertoires were generated with immunoSEQ multiplex PCR, while TCRdb's copy carries only in-frame clones and drops some. The repertoire holds around 70,000 clones, with about 88% as singletons. This material consisted of peripheral blood, taken on day 0 of AZD1222 vaccination. The receptors originated from an adult in good health.

V gene TRBV30 combines with J gene TRBJ1-1; D gene unclear. The germline V gene encodes CDR1 GTSNPN and CDR2 SVGIG (reference sequence). The CDR3 is made up of 14 amino acids. V dropped 0 bases and J dropped 5 bases, with 13 bases sitting between them. The CDR3 region is CAWSVGGPGTEAFF. The DNA of the CDR3 is TGTGCCTGGAGTGTCGGAGGGCCGGGGACTGAAGCTTTCTTT.

The chain joins TRBV18 to TRBJ1-6, with TRBD1 matching 7 bases. V gave up 2 bases and J gave up 9 bases; unmatched junction bases: 10. This CDR3 is built from 16 residues. Germline-derived CDR1 and CDR2 are KGHSH and LQKENI. The DNA of the CDR3 is TGTGCCAGCTCACCAGAATTCCAGGGGGAGGGTTCACCCCTCCACTTT. Amino acid sequence: CASSPEFQGEGSPLHF.

This clone counts as medium-sized (0.01 to 0.1%). CDR3 coding DNA: TGTGCCAGCAGCCCGTTAGCGGGAGCAAATGAGCAGTTCTTC. It is translated as CASSPLAGANEQFF. This chain connects TRBV3-1 (or the pseudogene TRBV3-2) to TRBJ2-1; 9 bases line up with TRBD2. CDR3 length: 14 amino acids. Germline V lookup: CDR1 LGHDT, CDR2 YNNKEL (reference sequence). With 4 bases clipped from V and 7 bases from J, the junction kept 5 bases outside the gene matches.

This chain joins TRBV27 and TRBJ1-4, with no clear D. CDR3 length: 14 amino acids. Germline V gene sequence: CDR1 MNHEY, CDR2 SMNVEV (reference sequence). The ends were cut back, 4 bases at V and 4 bases at J, with 10 bases in the middle. Here the CDR3 reads CASSSGLDNEKLFF. The DNA for the CDR3 is TGTGCCAGCAGTTCCGGACTCGATAATGAAAAACTGTTTTTT.

In nucleotides, the CDR3 is TGTGCCAGCAGCTTAGAGCCGGGTCAGTTTTACGAGCAGTACTTC. It translates to CASSLEPGQFYEQYF. The V and J genes are TRBV7-6 and TRBJ2-7; no firm D call. Germline-derived CDR1 and CDR2 are SGHVS and FNYEAQ. The germline V and J ends were trimmed by 1 base and 4 bases, with 14 bases remaining between them. The CDR3 spans 15 residues.

The V call is TRBV2, the J call TRBJ2-7; 7 positions match TRBD2. The CDR3 sequence is 14 residues long. Germline V gene lookup returns CDR1 SNHLY and CDR2 FYNNEI. The V gene end was trimmed by 5 bases and the J gene end by 0 bases; junction bases not matched to a gene: 4. Here the CDR3 reads CASSSGTISYEQYF. CDR3 DNA sequence: TGTGCCAGCAGTTCCGGGACTATCTCCTACGAGCAGTACTTC.